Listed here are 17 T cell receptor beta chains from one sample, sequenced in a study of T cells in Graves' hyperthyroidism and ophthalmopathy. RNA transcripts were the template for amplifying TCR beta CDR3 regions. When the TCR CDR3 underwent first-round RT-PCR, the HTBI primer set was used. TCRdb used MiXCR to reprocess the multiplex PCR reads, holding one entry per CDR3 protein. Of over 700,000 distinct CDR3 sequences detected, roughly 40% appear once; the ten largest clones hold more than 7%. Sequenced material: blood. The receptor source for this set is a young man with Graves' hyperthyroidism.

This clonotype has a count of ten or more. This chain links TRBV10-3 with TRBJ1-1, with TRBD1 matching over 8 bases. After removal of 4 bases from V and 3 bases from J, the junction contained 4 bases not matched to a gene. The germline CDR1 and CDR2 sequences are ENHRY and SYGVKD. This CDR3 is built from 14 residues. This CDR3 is CAISADRVDTEAFF. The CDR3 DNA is TGTGCCATCAGTGCGGACAGGGTGGACACTGAAGCTTTCTTT.

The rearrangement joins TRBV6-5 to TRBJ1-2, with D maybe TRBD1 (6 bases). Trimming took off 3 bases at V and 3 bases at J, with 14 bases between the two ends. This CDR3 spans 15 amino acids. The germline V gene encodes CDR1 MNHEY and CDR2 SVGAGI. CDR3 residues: CASSYGTKVYYGYTF. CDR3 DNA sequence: TGTGCCAGCAGTTATGGGACAAAAGTCTACTATGGCTACACCTTC.

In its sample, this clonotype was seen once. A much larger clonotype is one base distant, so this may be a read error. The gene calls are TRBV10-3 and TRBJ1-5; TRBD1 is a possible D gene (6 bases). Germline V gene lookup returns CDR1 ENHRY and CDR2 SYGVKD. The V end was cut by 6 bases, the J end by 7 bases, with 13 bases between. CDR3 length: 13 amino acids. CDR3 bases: TGTGCCATCAGACAGGGACATCACCAGCCCCAGCATTTT. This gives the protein CAIRQGHHQPQHF.

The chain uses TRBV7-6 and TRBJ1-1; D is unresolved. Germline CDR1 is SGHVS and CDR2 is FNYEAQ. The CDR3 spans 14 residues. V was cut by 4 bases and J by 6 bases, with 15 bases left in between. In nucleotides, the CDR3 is TGTGCCAGCAGCTCACCGGACGGATCCTCTGAAGCTTTCTTT. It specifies CASSSPDGSSEAFF.

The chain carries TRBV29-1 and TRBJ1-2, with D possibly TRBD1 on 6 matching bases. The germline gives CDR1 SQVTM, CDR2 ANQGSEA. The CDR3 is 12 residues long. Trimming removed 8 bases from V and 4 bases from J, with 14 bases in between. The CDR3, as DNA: TGCAGCCAAGGTTTCAGGGGCTATGGCTACACCTTC. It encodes CSQGFRGYGYTF.

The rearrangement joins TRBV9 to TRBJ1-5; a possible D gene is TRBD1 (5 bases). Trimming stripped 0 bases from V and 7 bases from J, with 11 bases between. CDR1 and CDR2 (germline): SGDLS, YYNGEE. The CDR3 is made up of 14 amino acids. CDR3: CASSVGGSEQPQHF. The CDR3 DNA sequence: TGTGCCAGCAGCGTAGGGGGCAGTGAGCAGCCCCAGCATTTT.

The CDR3 reads CASSPSRGKGETQYF. Here the CDR3 DNA reads TGTGCCAGCAGTCCCTCTCGGGGGAAGGGAGAGACCCAGTACTTC. The V and J genes are TRBV25-1 and TRBJ2-5; D is perhaps TRBD2 (6 bases). CDR1 MGHDK and CDR2 SYGVNS come from the germline V gene. This CDR3 contains 15 residues. V was trimmed by 5 bases and J by 4 bases, leaving 17 bases between them.

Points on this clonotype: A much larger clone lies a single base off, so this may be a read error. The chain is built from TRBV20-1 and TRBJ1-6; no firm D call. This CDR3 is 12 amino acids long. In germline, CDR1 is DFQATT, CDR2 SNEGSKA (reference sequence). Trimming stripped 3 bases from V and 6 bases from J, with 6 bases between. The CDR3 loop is CSASNGNSPLHF. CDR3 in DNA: TGCAGTGCTAGTAATGGTAATTCACCCCTCCACTTT.

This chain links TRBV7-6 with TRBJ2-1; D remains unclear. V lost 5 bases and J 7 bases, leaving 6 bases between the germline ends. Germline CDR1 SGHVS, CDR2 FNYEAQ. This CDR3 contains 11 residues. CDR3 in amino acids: CASSITNEQFF. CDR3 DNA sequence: TGTGCCAGCAGCATTACAAATGAGCAGTTCTTC.

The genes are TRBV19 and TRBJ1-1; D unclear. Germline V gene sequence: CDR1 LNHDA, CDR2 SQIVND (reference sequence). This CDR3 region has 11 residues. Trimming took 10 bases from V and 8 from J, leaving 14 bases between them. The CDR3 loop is CAKREGGEAFF. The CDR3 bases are TGTGCCAAAAGGGAGGGCGGGGAAGCTTTCTTT.

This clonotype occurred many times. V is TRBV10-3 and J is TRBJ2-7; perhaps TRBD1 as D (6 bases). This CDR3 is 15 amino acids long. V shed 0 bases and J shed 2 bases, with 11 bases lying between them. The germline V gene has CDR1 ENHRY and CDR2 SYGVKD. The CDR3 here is CAISESAGVPYEQYF. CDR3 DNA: TGTGCCATCAGTGAGTCGGCAGGGGTACCCTACGAGCAGTACTTC.

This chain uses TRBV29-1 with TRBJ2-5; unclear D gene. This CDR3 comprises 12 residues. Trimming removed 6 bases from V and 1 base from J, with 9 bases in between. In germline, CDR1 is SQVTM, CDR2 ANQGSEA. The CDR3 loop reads CSVIVIQETQYF. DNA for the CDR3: TGCAGCGTCATAGTGATCCAAGAGACCCAGTACTTC.

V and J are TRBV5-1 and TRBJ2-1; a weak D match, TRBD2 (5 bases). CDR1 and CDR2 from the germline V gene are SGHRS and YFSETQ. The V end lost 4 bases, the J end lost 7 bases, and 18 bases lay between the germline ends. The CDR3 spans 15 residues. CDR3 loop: CASSEGLTSRNEQFF. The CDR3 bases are TGCGCCAGCAGCGAAGGACTTACAAGTCGGAATGAGCAGTTCTTC.

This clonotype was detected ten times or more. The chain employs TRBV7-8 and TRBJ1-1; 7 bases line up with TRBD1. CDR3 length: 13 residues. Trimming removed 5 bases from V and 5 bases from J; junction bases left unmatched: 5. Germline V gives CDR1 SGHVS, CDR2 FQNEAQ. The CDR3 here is CASSAGGRTEAFF. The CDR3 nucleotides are TGTGCCAGCAGCGCAGGGGGGAGGACTGAAGCTTTCTTT.

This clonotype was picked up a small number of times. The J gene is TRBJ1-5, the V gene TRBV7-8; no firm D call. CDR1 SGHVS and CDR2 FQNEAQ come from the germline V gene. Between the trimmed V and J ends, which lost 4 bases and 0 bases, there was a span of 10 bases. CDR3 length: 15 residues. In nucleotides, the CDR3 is TGTGCCAGCAGCTCTCACACCATTAGCAATCAGCCCCAGCATTTT. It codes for CASSSHTISNQPQHF.

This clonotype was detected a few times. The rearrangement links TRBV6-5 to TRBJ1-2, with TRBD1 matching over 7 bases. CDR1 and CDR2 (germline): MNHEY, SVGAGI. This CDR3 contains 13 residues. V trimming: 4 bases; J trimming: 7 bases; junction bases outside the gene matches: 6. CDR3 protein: CASSLQHRGGYTF. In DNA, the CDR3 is TGTGCCAGCAGTTTACAACACAGGGGTGGCTACACCTTC.

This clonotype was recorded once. As DNA, the CDR3 is TGTGCCAGCTCACCTAGGCAGGGGGCGACCTCCTACGAGCAGTACTTC. Amino acid sequence: CASSPRQGATSYEQYF. The V gene is TRBV25-1, the J gene TRBJ2-7; 8 nucleotides match TRBD1. The CDR3 extends over 16 amino acids. The V gene's germline CDR1 is MGHDK and CDR2 SYGVNS. J gave up 0 bases and V 8 bases, and 12 bases lay outside the gene matches.